The 20 T cell receptor beta chains listed next were all sequenced from one sample in a study of blood T cell repertoires in COVID-19. The data were produced by immunoSEQ multiplex PCR, yet TCRdb's version contains in-frame clones alone and is incomplete. The sample carries about 150,000 clones, 65% to 90% recorded once. Sequenced sample: peripheral blood. These receptors were obtained from a man between 65 and 85 years old with acute or convalescent COVID-19.

V usage is TRBV7-2 and J usage is TRBJ2-3; 7 bases agree with TRBD2. The trim removed 4 bases at V and 4 bases at J, leaving 5 bases unmatched. In germline, CDR1 is SGHTA, CDR2 FQGNSA. This CDR3 contains 14 residues. The CDR3 spells CASSYEGRADTQYF. The DNA of the CDR3 is TGTGCCAGCAGCTATGAGGGGAGGGCAGATACGCAGTATTTT.

The V call is TRBV7-2, the J call TRBJ2-7; 8 nucleotides agree with TRBD1. The CDR3 runs 15 residues. The V and J ends lost 5 bases and 2 bases, in that order; junction bases with no gene match: 8. Germline lookup yields CDR1 SGHTA and CDR2 FQGNSA. This CDR3 reads CASSLGPTGAYEQYF. DNA for the CDR3: TGTGCCAGCAGCCTGGGCCCGACAGGGGCCTACGAGCAGTACTTC.

A word on this clone: The junction differs from germline at one of its ends, possibly a read error. The chain carries TRBV6-2 or TRBV6-3 and TRBJ2-7, with 8 bases fitting TRBD2. This CDR3 contains 11 residues. Germline assignment: CDR1 MNHEY and CDR2 SVGEGT. The DNA for the CDR3 is TGTGCCAGCAGTTACCCAGGACTAGCAAACTTC. This sequence encodes CASSYPGLANF.

This clone was seen a few times. The chain is built from TRBV5-1 and TRBJ1-2; 7 bases match TRBD1. J lost 6 bases, V lost 0 bases, and 5 bases had no gene match. The CDR3 is made up of 14 amino acids. Germline CDR1 SGHRS, CDR2 YFSETQ. DNA for the CDR3: TGCGCCAGCAGCTTGGAGGGACAGATTAATGGCTACACCTTC. Protein: CASSLEGQINGYTF.

CDR3 sequence reads: CASSYGAVSNTGELFF. The CDR3 DNA is TGTGCCAGCAGTTACGGGGCAGTCTCGAACACCGGGGAGCTGTTTTTT. The chain joins TRBV6-5 to TRBJ2-2; TRBD1 might be the D (5 bases). Trimming left V 2 bases short and J 0 bases short, with 10 bases between. Germline loops: CDR1 MNHEY, CDR2 SVGAGI. The CDR3 runs 16 residues.

Here the CDR3 DNA reads TGCGCCAGCAGCTCCCTGACTAGCGACGAGCAGTACTTC. It encodes CASSSLTSDEQYF. The chain recombines TRBV5-1 with TRBJ2-7; TRBD2 aligns across 8 bases. This CDR3 is built from 13 residues. Germline CDR1 reads SGHRS; CDR2 reads YFSETQ. J was trimmed by 5 bases and V by 3 bases; bases with no gene match: 4. Filled out from reference TRBV5-1 and TRBJ2-7, the complete variable domain reads KAGVTQTPRYLIKTRGQQVTLSCSPISGHRSVSWYQQTPGQGLQFLFEYFSETQRNKGNFPGRFSGRQFSNSRSEMNVSTLELGDSALYLCASSSLTSDEQYFGPGTRLTVT.

This clone occurred once. V and J are TRBV11-2 and TRBJ1-4; 11 bases fit TRBD1. J lost 7 bases, V lost 5 bases, and 9 bases had no gene match. Germline-derived CDR1 and CDR2 are SGHAT and FQNNGV. The CDR3 runs to 16 residues. This CDR3 reads CASSPGQGAGGEKLFF. The CDR3 DNA follows: TGTGCCAGCAGCCCAGGACAGGGGGCAGGGGGTGAAAAACTGTTTTTT.

V is TRBV18 and J is TRBJ2-3, with D hard to call. Trimming stripped 3 bases from V and 2 bases from J, with 18 bases between. CDR1 and CDR2 (germline): KGHSH, LQKENI. The CDR3 sequence is 17 residues long. The CDR3 DNA is TGTGCCAGCTCACCCCTTCTACCTCTCACCCACACAGATACGCAGTATTTT. Encoded protein: CASSPLLPLTHTDTQYF.

The chain is built from TRBV3-1 (or the pseudogene TRBV3-2) and TRBJ2-7, with 8 bases aligning to TRBD2. This CDR3 contains 16 residues. The ends lost 1 base at V and 5 bases at J; junction bases unmatched: 10. CDR1 and CDR2 (germline): LGHDT, YNNKEL (reference sequence). The CDR3 protein is CASSQVFSGKFDEQYF. The CDR3, as DNA: TGTGCCAGCAGCCAAGTTTTTAGCGGGAAATTTGACGAGCAGTACTTC.

The rearrangement uses TRBV19 and TRBJ1-4; 9 bases align to TRBD1. The CDR3 loop spans 15 amino acids. V was pared by 6 bases and J by 7 bases, with 9 bases of the junction left unmatched. Germline loops: CDR1 LNHDA, CDR2 SQIVND (reference sequence). The CDR3 protein is CASSDPGQGPEKLFF. CDR3 DNA: TGTGCCAGTAGCGACCCGGGACAGGGCCCTGAAAAACTGTTTTTT.

The CDR3 bases are TGCGCCAGCTCCGGGACAGGGGGCTGGTACGAGCAGTACTTC. Translation gives CASSGTGGWYEQYF. The chain uses TRBV23-1 and TRBJ2-7; 12 bases fit TRBD1. TRBV23-1 is an ORF; its function is uncertain. V dropped 8 bases and J dropped 4; count of bases not matched to a gene: 6. The CDR3 has 14 amino acids.

The chain carries TRBV5-1 and TRBJ2-2; D may be TRBD1 (6 bases). The CDR3 covers 14 residues. Germline V gene data show CDR1 as SGHRS and CDR2 as YFSETQ. V lost 4 bases, J lost 2 bases, and 9 bases lay in between. The DNA for the CDR3 is TGCGCCAGCAGCCCTGGGACAAACACCGGGGAGCTGTTTTTT. It specifies CASSPGTNTGELFF.

This rearrangement joins TRBV6-2 or TRBV6-3 to TRBJ2-1, with 7 bases lining up with TRBD2. The CDR3 totals 12 residues. Trimming at V came to 6 bases and at J to 9 bases, leaving 5 bases not matched to a gene. Germline CDR1 is MNHEY and CDR2 is SVGEGT. CDR3 DNA: TGTGCCAGCAGCCGACTAGCCAGTGAGCAGTTCTTC. The encoded protein is CASSRLASEQFF.

The J gene is TRBJ2-3, the V gene TRBV5-1; D may be TRBD2 (6 bases). Germline V gives CDR1 SGHRS, CDR2 YFSETQ. Trimming removed 2 bases from V and 0 bases from J, with 7 bases in between. This CDR3 is 14 amino acids long. CDR3: CASSLGLSTDTQYF. CDR3 nucleotide sequence: TGCGCCAGCAGCTTAGGACTAAGCACAGATACGCAGTATTTT.

A single count supports this clone. V is TRBV9 and J is TRBJ2-7; 10 bases map to TRBD1. The germline gives CDR1 SGDLS, CDR2 YYNGEE. CDR3 length: 14 amino acids. With V trimmed by 4 bases and J by 3 bases, 4 bases remained unmatched. The DNA of the CDR3 is TGTGCCAGCAGCCCAGACAGGGGGCACTACGAGCAGTACTTC. It codes for CASSPDRGHYEQYF.

The chain uses TRBV3-1 (or the pseudogene TRBV3-2) and TRBJ2-5, with 9 nucleotides matching TRBD1. The ends lost 4 bases at V and 4 bases at J; junction bases unmatched: 7. This CDR3 has 15 residues. Germline assignment: CDR1 LGHDT and CDR2 YNNKEL (reference sequence). The CDR3, as DNA: TGTGCCAGCAGCCCCGAGACAGGGGGTAGAGAGACCCAGTACTTC. Encoded protein: CASSPETGGRETQYF.

The V call is TRBV4-3, the J call TRBJ2-1, with D possibly TRBD2 on 6 matching bases. The CDR3 totals 14 residues. Per germline, CDR1 LGHNA and CDR2 YSLEER. The V end lost 1 base, the J end lost 4 bases, and 8 bases lay between the germline ends. The CDR3 protein is CASSQAGTYNEQFF. CDR3 DNA: TGCGCCAGCAGCCAAGCAGGGACTTACAATGAGCAGTTCTTC.

V usage is TRBV15 and J usage is TRBJ2-3, with a possible D match to TRBD2 (5 bases). The CDR3 totals 14 residues. The V gene lost 3 bases and the J gene lost 4 bases, with 11 bases spanning the gap. Germline values: CDR1 LNHNV, CDR2 YYDKDF (reference sequence). CDR3 coding DNA: TGTGCCACCAGCAGCGGCGGGTTCCCAGATACGCAGTATTTT. It yields the protein CATSSGGFPDTQYF. Complete variable domain (other parts from reference TRBV15 and TRBJ2-3): DAMVIQNPRYQVTQFGKPVTLSCSQTLNHNVMYWYQQKSSQAPKLLFHYYDKDFNNEADTPDNFQSRRPNTSFCFLDIRSPGLGDTAMYLCATSSGGFPDTQYFGPGTRLTVL.

The chain employs TRBV7-3 and TRBJ2-1; a weak D match, TRBD1 (6 bases). This CDR3 has 15 amino acids. The V end was cut by 5 bases, the J end by 4 bases, with 15 bases between. The germline gives CDR1 SGHTA, CDR2 FQGTGA. As DNA, the CDR3 is TGTGCCAGCAGCGCGAACAGGGTCAGGTACAATGAGCAGTTCTTC. Amino acid sequence: CASSANRVRYNEQFF.

The chain has TRBV27 and TRBJ2-7; TRBD1 matches 8 bases. V dropped 8 bases and J dropped 6; count of bases not matched to a gene: 3. This CDR3 region has 11 residues. The germline V gene has CDR1 MNHEY and CDR2 SMNVEV (reference sequence). CDR3 amino acids: CASRTGIEQYF. The CDR3 coding sequence is TGTGCCAGCCGGACAGGGATCGAGCAGTACTTC.